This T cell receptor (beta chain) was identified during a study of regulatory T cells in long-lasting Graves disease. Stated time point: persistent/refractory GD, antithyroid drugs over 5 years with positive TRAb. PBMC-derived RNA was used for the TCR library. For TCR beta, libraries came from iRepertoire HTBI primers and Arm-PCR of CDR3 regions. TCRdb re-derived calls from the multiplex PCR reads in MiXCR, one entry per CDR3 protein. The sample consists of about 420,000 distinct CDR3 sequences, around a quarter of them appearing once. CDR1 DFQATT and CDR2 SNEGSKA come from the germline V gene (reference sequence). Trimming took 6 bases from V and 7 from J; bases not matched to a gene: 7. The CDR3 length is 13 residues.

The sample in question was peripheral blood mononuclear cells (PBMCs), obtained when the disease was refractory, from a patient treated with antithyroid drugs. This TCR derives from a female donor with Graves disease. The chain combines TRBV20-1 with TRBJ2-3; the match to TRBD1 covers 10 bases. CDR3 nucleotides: TGCAGTGCCAAAGGACAGGGGGAAAATACGCAGTATTTT. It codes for CSAKGQGENTQYF.